A selection of T cell receptor beta chains follows, all from one sample in a study of cytomegalovirus exposure and HLA in healthy donors. Profiled with immunoSEQ multiplex PCR; TCRdb holds only in-frame clones, not every one. This sample has 98,000 or so clones; more than 75% occur once, and the top ten carry more than 1.5%. Source material: PBMCs. The receptors were gathered from a woman between 40 and 50 years old in good health and CMV-seronegative. Both conserved end residues are part of each CDR3. The D gene is left open where the match is weak. Expanded clones are given a class, and other clones once, few, many or no size at all.

j_gene,abundance,v_gene,d_gene,CDR3aa,CDR3nt
TRBJ2-1,-,TRBV7-9,TRBD2,CASSLELAGGPSYNEQFF,TGTGCCAGCAGCTTAGAACTAGCGGGAGGGCCCTCCTACAATGAGCAGTTCTTC
TRBJ2-5,-,TRBV30,-,CAWSGYRHQETQYF,TGTGCCTGGAGTGGGTACAGGCACCAAGAGACCCAGTACTTC
TRBJ2-3,few,TRBV30,TRBD2,CAQAGEEFGTDTQYF,TGTGCCCAGGCGGGAGAGGAATTTGGCACAGATACGCAGTATTTT
TRBJ2-1,once,TRBV6-5,-,CASSHRESEQFF,TGTGCCAGCAGTCACAGGGAAAGTGAGCAGTTCTTC
TRBJ2-7,-,TRBV5-6,-,CASVDGSSEQYF,TGTGCCAGCGTCGACGGGAGTTCCGAGCAGTACTTC
TRBJ2-3,-,TRBV5-1,-,CASSLDSGSTDTQYF,TGCGCCAGCAGTCTGGACAGCGGTAGCACAGATACGCAGTATTTT
TRBJ1-5,-,TRBV18,-,CASSPAGGYQPQHF,TGTGCCAGCTCACCAGCGGGGGGGTATCAGCCCCAGCATTTT
TRBJ2-5,-,TRBV5-5,-,CASSLVWGREKTQYF,TGTGCCAGCAGCTTGGTCTGGGGGCGCGAAAAGACCCAGTACTTC
TRBJ2-3,-,TRBV2,-,CASRATDSLDTQYF,TGTGCCAGCAGAGCAACCGACAGTTTGGATACGCAGTATTTT
TRBJ1-4,-,TRBV7-9,-,CASSPRREGEKLFF,TGTGCCAGCAGCCCCCGGAGGGAGGGGGAAAAACTGTTTTTT
TRBJ2-3,-,TRBV27,TRBD1,CASRRQGGTDTQYF,TGTGCCAGCAGGAGACAGGGCGGGACAGATACGCAGTATTTT
TRBJ1-1,-,TRBV5-8,-,CASEGFEAFF,TGTGCCAGCGAGGGTTTTGAAGCTTTCTTT
TRBJ1-1,-,TRBV28,-,CASSLRPSEAFF,TGTGCCAGCAGTTTACGTCCGTCTGAAGCTTTCTTT
TRBJ2-7,-,TRBV14,-,CASSLGRGILYEQYF,TGTGCCAGCAGCCTAGGACGGGGAATACTCTACGAGCAGTACTTC
TRBJ2-7,-,TRBV10-3,TRBD1,CAISLQGDEQYF,TGTGCCATCAGCCTACAGGGGGACGAGCAGTACTTC
TRBJ1-6,-,TRBV28,-,CASSFRQISHF,TGTGCCAGCAGTTTCAGGCAGATCTCTCACTTT
TRBJ2-1,-,TRBV4-1,-,CASSQDHDNEQLF,TGCGCCAGCAGCCAAGATCACGACAATGAGCAGCTCTTC
TRBJ1-1,-,TRBV18,-,CASSRQEVGTEAFF,TGTGCCAGCTCACGACAGGAGGTGGGCACTGAAGCTTTCTTT
TRBJ1-2,-,TRBV5-4,-,CASSFLRQQGTNYGYTF,TGTGCCAGCAGCTTCCTCCGTCAACAGGGTACTAACTATGGCTACACCTTC
TRBJ1-2,-,TRBV6-5,-,CASSYSSAYGYTF,TGTGCCAGCAGTTACTCTAGCGCTTATGGCTACACCTTC
TRBJ2-5,-,TRBV19,TRBD2,CASSSGLAAQETRYF,TGTGCCAGTAGTTCGGGACTAGCGGCGCAAGAGACCCGGTACTTC
TRBJ1-2,-,TRBV28,TRBD1,CASRGGAGSGYTF,TGTGCCAGCCGAGGGGGCGCAGGCAGTGGCTACACCTTC
TRBJ1-4,-,TRBV19,TRBD1,CASSIGEDRGATNEKLFF,TGTGCCAGTAGTATAGGCGAGGACAGGGGAGCAACTAATGAAAAACTGTTTTTT
TRBJ2-7,-,TRBV10-1,TRBD2,CASIRTRELAYEQYF,TGCGCCAGCATCAGGACTAGAGAGTTGGCGTACGAGCAGTACTTC
TRBJ1-1,-,TRBV6-1,-,CASTFGPRGEAFF,TGTGCCAGCACTTTCGGGCCAAGGGGTGAAGCTTTCTTT
TRBJ1-1,few,TRBV25-1,TRBD1,CASTSTGVEAFF,TGTGCCAGCACGTCTACAGGGGTCGAAGCTTTCTTT
TRBJ2-7,-,TRBV5-6,-,CASSFAADPAYEQYF,TGTGCCAGCAGCTTCGCGGCCGACCCTGCGTACGAGCAGTACTTC
TRBJ2-1,-,TRBV27,TRBD2,CASSFGFGGLGTEQFF,TGTGCCAGCAGTTTTGGGTTCGGGGGACTAGGTACTGAGCAGTTCTTC
TRBJ1-1,-,TRBV7-2,-,CASAVLELPEAFF,TGTGCCAGCGCCGTCCTCGAACTCCCTGAAGCTTTCTTT
TRBJ2-1,-,TRBV7-9,-,CASSLWHTNNEQFF,TGTGCCAGCAGCTTATGGCATACCAACAATGAGCAGTTCTTC
TRBJ1-2,-,TRBV7-9,-,CSSSLGAEVANYGYTF,TGTTCCAGCAGCTTAGGGGCAGAAGTGGCCAACTATGGCTACACCTTC
TRBJ1-1,once,TRBV27,-,CASSLQGRTEAFF,TGTGCCAGCAGTTTGCAGGGAAGGACTGAAGCTTTCTTT
TRBJ2-5,-,TRBV7-2,-,CASSRGYQETQYF,TGTGCCAGCAGCCGAGGGTACCAAGAGACCCAGTACTTC
TRBJ2-7,-,TRBV7-9,TRBD2,CSSSPSSGLQYF,TGTTCCAGCAGCCCCTCCTCGGGACTACAGTACTTC
TRBJ1-2,-,TRBV29-1,-,CSVAAGAANYGYTF,TGCAGCGTTGCAGCGGGAGCGGCAAACTATGGCTACACCTTC